This T cell receptor beta chain derives from a study of cytomegalovirus exposure and HLA in healthy donors. The overall study: Earlier results showed approximately 120 million unique TCR beta sequences derived from 150 million to 200 million T cells. General study points: A list of roughly 160 TCR beta chains associated with cytomegalovirus was given. Across donors, sequencing depth was assumed by presence/absence analyses to be roughly uniform. Some highly shared sequence variants likely arose as a pipeline artifact.

The length of the CDR3 is 16 residues. Looked up from germline, CDR1 is SGHDT and CDR2 is YYEEEE. Losses at the gene ends were 4 bases for V and 1 base for J; bases not matched to a gene: 8. On this clone itself: The antigen remains unidentified.

A multiplex PCR was run with 60 Vbeta primers and 13 Jbeta primers. Clones were read by immunoSEQ multiplex PCR, and TCRdb kept only the in-frame ones, dropping some. The sample holds about 160,000 clones; roughly 80% are singletons and the top ten take about 4.5%. The sample comprised PBMCs. The chain links TRBV5-6 to TRBJ2-7; 10 bases are a match to TRBD1. This receptor was taken from a man aged 25-45 years in good health and CMV-seronegative. Here the CDR3 DNA reads TGTGCCAGCAGCGTTTGGACAGGGGGAGCTTCCTACGAGCAGTACTTC. Translation: CASSVWTGGASYEQYF.